This TCR beta chain was retrieved from a study of T-cell memory formation after mild COVID-19 (dated by TCRdb to the early 2020s). As for the study more broadly: TCR sequence clusters from the two donors were largely donor specific. T-cell clones expanding and contracting after mild COVID-19 in a couple of donors were tracked by longitudinal TCRalpha and TCRbeta repertoire sequencing. The cohort comprised two young, previously healthy adult volunteers, one female and one male. Here is what the overall study found, with its caveats: SARS-CoV-2 specificity was not confirmed for the second-wave clones peaking on day 37. Some responding clones were detected in pre-infection memory, which suggested that pre-existing cross-reactive memory T cells had joined the SARS-CoV-2 response. Clones that contracted from day 15 to 85 showed balanced CD4/CD8 phenotypes, whereas a second wave of clones that expanded from day 15 to 37 leaned towards CD4+. The study included only a couple of mild cases, and larger cohorts that include severe cases with pre-infection samples were judged to be necessary. Contracting CD4+ clones turned up mainly in the CM and EM memory subsets, whereas EMRA was where CD8+ clones were enriched.

From the cysteine through the phenylalanine, the CDR3 covers 16 amino acids. Kept here is only the CDR3 DNA, which spans 48 bases and is read in frame from base 1. As encoded in the germline V gene, CDR1 is MGHRA while CDR2 is YSYEKL. The trim is 0 bases for V and 4 bases for J, with a gap of 12 bases between the germline ends. Ficoll-Paque density gradient centrifugation was used to isolate PBMCs. TCRdb names Illumina NovaSeq 6000 as the instrument used. cDNA libraries for TCRalpha and TCRbeta were prepared by 5'RACE using constant-segment primers, with sample barcodes and unique molecular identifiers added. Trizol reagent was used to extract RNA from every sample. Libraries were amplified in two PCR steps, with a second sample barcode and Illumina TruSeq adapters added in the second step. Sequencing of libraries was performed on an Illumina NovaSeq with 2 x 150 bp paired-end reads. The authors processed their data as follows. Demultiplexing of reads and collapsing into UMI-guided consensus sequences were performed with migec v1.2.7. Using mixcr v2.1.11, UMI consensuses were aligned to TRA and TRB V and J templates and then assembled into clonotypes. Expanded or contracted clonotypes were those called significant by both edgeR and NoisET, with noise models trained on biological replicates. edgeR calls used a false discovery rate-adjusted p below 0.01 and a log2 fold-change threshold of 1. PCA with hierarchical clustering of max-normalized trajectories of the 1000 most abundant clonotypes was used as exploratory dynamics analysis. Separately sequenced CD4+ and CD8+ repertoires were used to assign a CD4 or CD8 phenotype to each responding clone. Using fastp trimming at Q25 and MiXCR clonotype assembly, TCRdb reanalyzed the public sequencing data and kept in-frame beta chains. Rows are unified per CDR3 protein, each entry keeping the most common DNA and genes. For this entry, the V and J calls and clone size follow TCRdb and not the study's own pipeline. This sample holds 250,000 to 350,000 distinct CDR3 sequences; 15% were observed only once. Jointly, the top ten make up more than 20% of the sample.

For this clonotype: The clone's antigen remains unknown. Base qualities are not recorded, but no much larger clone differs from it by a single base.

Sequenced sample: PBMCs or a T cell subset sorted from them (not recorded which). This clonotype was sampled from a man aged 18 to 29 who had mild COVID-19 (a few samples of this study predate the infection). The sample titles of this study are shuffled in the database, so cell type and time point are left out; the donor was told from shared clones. The rearranged segments are TRBV4-1 and TRBJ1-4; the D gene lacks a confident call. The CDR3 here reads CASSQDPGHNNEKLFF. DNA sequence: TGCGCCAGCAGCCAAGACCCCGGTCACAATAATGAAAAACTGTTTTTT.